These 5 T cell receptor beta chains were sequenced from one sample in a study of beta chain features in type 1 diabetes. Study results and caveats: Moderate yet significant TCRB CDR3 shortening was seen in Type 1 diabetes patients in all four CD4+ subsets.

These receptors have no identified antigens. Every bit of the isolated RNA underwent reverse transcription, so sequencing read expressed TCRB transcripts. Sequencing was performed with immunoSEQ multiplex PCR; in TCRdb, only in-frame clones are kept and a portion is missing. The sample consists of about 15,000 clones, around three quarters of them appearing once. The source material was Tregs from blood. The receptors were sampled from a man aged 25 to 40 with type 1 diabetes.

The chain employs TRBV2 and TRBJ1-1; 7 bases align to TRBD1. The CDR3 length is 13 residues. After removal of 6 bases from V and 1 base from J, the junction contained 2 bases not matched to a gene. Germline V CDR1 and CDR2: SNHLY, FYNNEI. The CDR3 bases are TGTGCCAGCAGCTGGACAGGGAACACTGAAGCTTTCTTT. As protein: CASSWTGNTEAFF. Looking up the rest from reference TRBV2 and TRBJ1-1 gives the full variable domain: EPEVTQTPSHQVTQMGQEVILRCVPISNHLYFYWYRQILGQKVEFLVSFYNNEISEKSEIFDDQFSVERPDGSNFTLKIRSTKLEDSAMYFCASSWTGNTEAFFGQGTRLTVV.

The rearrangement uses TRBV6-1 and TRBJ1-2; maybe TRBD1 (5 bases). The CDR3 spans 14 residues. Germline V gene sequence: CDR1 MNHNS, CDR2 SASEGT. The germline V and J ends were trimmed by 1 base and 7 bases, with 13 bases remaining between them. CDR3 sequence (DNA): TGTGCCAGCAGTGAAGTGGGGGGGGGACTTGGCTACACCTTC. It is translated as CASSEVGGGLGYTF.

This clone came up once. The CDR3 region is CASSSPKQGTEQYF. DNA of the CDR3: TGTGCCAGCAGCTCCCCAAAACAGGGTACCGAGCAGTACTTC. This chain uses TRBV5-4 with TRBJ2-7; D might be TRBD1 (6 bases). V dropped 3 bases and J dropped 6 bases, with 16 bases sitting between them. The V gene's germline CDR1 is SGHNT and CDR2 YYREEE (reference sequence). The CDR3 runs 14 residues.

The CDR3 region has the DNA TGTGCCAGCAGTGAAGTTACGACAGGGAAGAACACTGAAGCTTTCTTT. Its protein product is CASSEVTTGKNTEAFF. V gene TRBV6-1 combines with J gene TRBJ1-1, with 7 positions matching TRBD1. With 1 base clipped from V and 1 base from J, the junction kept 6 bases outside the gene matches. Germline CDR1 MNHNS, CDR2 SASEGT. CDR3 length: 16 residues.

This chain joins TRBV7-9 and TRBJ2-5; 13 bases line up with TRBD2. The V segment lost 6 bases and the J segment 2 bases; nucleotides outside the gene matches: 15. This CDR3 has 19 residues. The germline CDR1 and CDR2 sequences are SEHNR and FQNEAQ (reference sequence). The CDR3 here is CASSPGGTSGTLLQETQYF. The DNA of the CDR3 is TGTGCCAGCAGTCCTGGGGGGACTAGCGGGACTCTTCTGCAAGAGACCCAGTACTTC.